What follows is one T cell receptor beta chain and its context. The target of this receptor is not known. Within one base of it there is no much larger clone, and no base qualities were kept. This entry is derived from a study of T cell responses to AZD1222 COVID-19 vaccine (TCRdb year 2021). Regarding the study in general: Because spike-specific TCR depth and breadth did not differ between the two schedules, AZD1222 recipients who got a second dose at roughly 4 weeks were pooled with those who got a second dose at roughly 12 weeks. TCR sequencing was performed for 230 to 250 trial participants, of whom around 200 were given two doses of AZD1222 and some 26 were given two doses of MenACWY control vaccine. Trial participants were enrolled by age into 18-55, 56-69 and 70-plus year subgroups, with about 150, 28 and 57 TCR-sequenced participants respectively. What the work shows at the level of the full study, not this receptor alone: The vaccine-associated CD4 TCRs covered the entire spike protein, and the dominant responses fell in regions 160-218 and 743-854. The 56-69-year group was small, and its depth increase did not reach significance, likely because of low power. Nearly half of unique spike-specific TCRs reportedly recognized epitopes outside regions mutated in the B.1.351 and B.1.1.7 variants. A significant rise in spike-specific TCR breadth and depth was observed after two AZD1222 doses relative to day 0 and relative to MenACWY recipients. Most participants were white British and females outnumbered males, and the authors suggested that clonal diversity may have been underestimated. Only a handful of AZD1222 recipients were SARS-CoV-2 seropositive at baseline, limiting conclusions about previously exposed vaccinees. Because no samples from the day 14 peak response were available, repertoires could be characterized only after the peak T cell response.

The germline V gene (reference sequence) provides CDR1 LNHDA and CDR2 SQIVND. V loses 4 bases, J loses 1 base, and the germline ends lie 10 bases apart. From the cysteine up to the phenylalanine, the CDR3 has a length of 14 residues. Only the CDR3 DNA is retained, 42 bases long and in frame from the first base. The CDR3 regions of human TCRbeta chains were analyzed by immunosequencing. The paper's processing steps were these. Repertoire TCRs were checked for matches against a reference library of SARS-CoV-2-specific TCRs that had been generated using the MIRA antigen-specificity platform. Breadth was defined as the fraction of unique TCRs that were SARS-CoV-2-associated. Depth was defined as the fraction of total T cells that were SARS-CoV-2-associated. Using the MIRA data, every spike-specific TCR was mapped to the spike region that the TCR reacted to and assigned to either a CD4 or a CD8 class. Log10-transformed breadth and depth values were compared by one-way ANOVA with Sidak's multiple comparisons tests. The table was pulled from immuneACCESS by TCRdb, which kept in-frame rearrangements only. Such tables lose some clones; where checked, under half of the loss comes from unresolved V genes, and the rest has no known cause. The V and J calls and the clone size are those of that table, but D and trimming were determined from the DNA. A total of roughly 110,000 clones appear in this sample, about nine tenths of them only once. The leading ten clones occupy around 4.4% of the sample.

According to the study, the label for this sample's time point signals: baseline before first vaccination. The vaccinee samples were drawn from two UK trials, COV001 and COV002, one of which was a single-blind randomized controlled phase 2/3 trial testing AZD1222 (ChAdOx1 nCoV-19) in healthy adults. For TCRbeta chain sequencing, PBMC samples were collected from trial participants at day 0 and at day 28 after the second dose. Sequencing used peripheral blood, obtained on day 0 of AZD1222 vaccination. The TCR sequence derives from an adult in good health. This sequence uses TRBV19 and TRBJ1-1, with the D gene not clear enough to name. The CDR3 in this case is CASSSWTANTEAFF. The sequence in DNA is TGTGCCAGTAGTAGTTGGACGGCGAACACTGAAGCTTTCTTT. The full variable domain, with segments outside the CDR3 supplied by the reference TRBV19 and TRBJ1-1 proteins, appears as DGGITQSPKYLFRKEGQNVTLSCEQNLNHDAMYWYRQDPGQGLRLIYYSQIVNDFQKGDIAEGYSVSREKKESFPLTVTSAQKNPTAFYLCASSSWTANTEAFFGQGTRLTVV.